What follows are 3 T cell receptor beta chains derived from one specimen sequenced in a study of blood T cell repertoires in COVID-19. Measured with immunoSEQ multiplex PCR; TCRdb has only the in-frame clones, and not every one. The table lists approximately 300,000 clones, 80% to 90% of them singletons. Input material: peripheral blood. The receptors were sampled from a woman in her forties or fifties with acute or convalescent COVID-19.

The chain couples TRBV11-2 to TRBJ2-5, with 10 nucleotides matching TRBD1. The CDR3 extends over 15 amino acids. Unmatched junction bases numbered 4, after V lost 1 base and J lost 5 bases. CDR1 and CDR2 from the germline V gene are SGHAT and FQNNGV. CDR3 DNA sequence: TGTGCCAGCAGCTTAGCGGGGACAGGGGAGGAGACCCAGTACTTC. The encoded protein is CASSLAGTGEETQYF.

Written as DNA, the CDR3 is TGTGCCAGCAGTTCCTTAGGGGGCAATCAGCCCCAGCATTTT. Protein product: CASSSLGGNQPQHF. The V call is TRBV28, the J call TRBJ1-5; the D gene is possibly TRBD1 (5 bases). This CDR3 region has 14 residues. Per the germline V gene, CDR1 is MDHEN and CDR2 is SYDVKM. Trimming left V 4 bases short and J 2 bases short, with 9 bases between.

The rearrangement uses TRBV5-1 and TRBJ2-5, with D perhaps matching TRBD1 (5 bases). The CDR3 runs to 16 residues. V was clipped by 1 base and J by 1 base, with 14 bases between them. Germline-derived CDR1 and CDR2 are SGHRS and YFSETQ. CDR3 sequence: CASSLRPGQLQETQYF. In DNA, the CDR3 is TGCGCCAGCAGCTTGCGGCCAGGGCAACTCCAAGAGACCCAGTACTTC.